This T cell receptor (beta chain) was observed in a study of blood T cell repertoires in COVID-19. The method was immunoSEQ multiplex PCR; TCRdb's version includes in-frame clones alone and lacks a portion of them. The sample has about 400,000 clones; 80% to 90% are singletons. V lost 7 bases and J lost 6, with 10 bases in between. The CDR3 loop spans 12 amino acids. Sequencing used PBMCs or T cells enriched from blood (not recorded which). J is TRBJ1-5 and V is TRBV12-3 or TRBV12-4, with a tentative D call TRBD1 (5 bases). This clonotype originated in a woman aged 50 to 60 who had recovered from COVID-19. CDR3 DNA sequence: TGTGCCAGCACCCAAGGGGTTCAGCCCCAGCATTTT. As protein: CASTQGVQPQHF.